This is a list of T cell receptor beta chains from one sample in a study of beta chain features in type 1 diabetes. Libraries were prepared by immunoSEQ multiplex PCR; TCRdb keeps only in-frame clonotypes and omits some of them. The sample has around 310,000 clones; approximately 13% are singletons. Sequences were obtained from naive CD4+ T cells from blood. The source is a woman under 30 with type 1 diabetes. The CDR3 runs from the conserved cysteine through the conserved F or W. The D gene is left open where the match is weak. A row's size may be missing; if present it is once, few, many or a size class.

>-|TRBV16|-|TRBJ2-5
TGTGCCAGCAGCCAATCCGGCGGGCTACAAGAGACCCAGTACTTC
CASSQSGGLQETQYF
>-|TRBV14|-|TRBJ1-1
TGTGCCAGCAGCCAAGATCTAGGCCGCTATGAAGCTTTCTTT
CASSQDLGRYEAFF
>-|TRBV7-3|few|TRBJ2-3
TGTGCCAGCAGCCTACTAGGACAGACTAGCACAGATACGCAGTATTTT
CASSLLGQTSTDTQYF
>-|TRBV29-1|few|TRBJ2-5
TGCAGCGCCGAGGGTCCAGGGGCTCAAGAGACCCAGTACTTC
CSAEGPGAQETQYF
>TRBD2|TRBV7-2|few|TRBJ2-1
TGTGCCAGCGCCTCGGGGGGTGGCAATGAGCAGTTCTTC
CASASGGGNEQFF
>TRBD2|TRBV18|-|TRBJ2-5
TGTGCCAGCTCACCACCATCTAGCGGGAGACAGACCCAGTACTTC
CASSPPSSGRQTQYF
>-|TRBV9|-|TRBJ2-2
TGTGCCAGCAGTCAGGGGAACACCGGGGAGCTGTTTTTT
CASSQGNTGELFF
>-|TRBV30|-|TRBJ1-1
TGTGCCTGGAGTGGCGGGGAAGGGAGAGCTTTCTTT
CAWSGGEGRAFF
>-|TRBV7-2|few|TRBJ2-5
TGTGCCAGCAGCCGACAGATAGAGACCGAGACCCAGTACTTC
CASSRQIETETQYF
>TRBD2|TRBV5-4|few|TRBJ2-3
TGTGCCAGCAGCCCCCGGGACTACTCCACAGATACGCAGTATTTT
CASSPRDYSTDTQYF
>TRBD2|TRBV29-1|-|TRBJ2-1
TGCAGCGAGAAGGCGGGAGCGTCGGGATACAATGAGCAGTTCTTC
CSEKAGASGYNEQFF
>-|TRBV29-1|many|TRBJ2-1
TGCAGCGTGGCAACAGGGTGGCAGTTCTTC
CSVATGWQFF
>-|TRBV18|-|TRBJ2-7
TGTGCCAGCTCACCGTCCGGGAACGAGCAGTACTTC
CASSPSGNEQYF
>TRBD1|TRBV30|few|TRBJ2-5
TGTGCCTGGAGGACAGGGACGACGTGGGAGACCCAGTACTTC
CAWRTGTTWETQYF
>-|TRBV6-5|-|TRBJ1-5
TGTGCCAGCAGTTACTCGGGCAGAGATCAGCCCCAGCATTTT
CASSYSGRDQPQHF
>TRBD1|TRBV5-1|-|TRBJ2-5
TGCGCCAGCAGCCTCTCTGGCAGGGGGCAGGAGACCCAGTACTTC
CASSLSGRGQETQYF
>TRBD1|TRBV5-4|-|TRBJ2-3
TGTGCCAGCAGCTTAAACAGGGGCGGTGTCACAGATACGCAGTATTTT
CASSLNRGGVTDTQYF
>-|TRBV25-1|few|TRBJ1-1
TGTGCCAGCAGTGAATTGACAGACAGTAGAATGAACACTGAAGCTTTCTTT
CASSELTDSRMNTEAFF
>TRBD1|TRBV12-5|few|TRBJ1-5
TGTGCTAGTGGTTTGGGGACAGGGGGACATAGCAATCAGCCCCAGCATTTT
CASGLGTGGHSNQPQHF
>TRBD1|TRBV7-9|few|TRBJ1-1
TGTGCCAGCAATCAGGGGGCTACGACTGAAGCTTTCTTT
CASNQGATTEAFF
>TRBD2|TRBV10-2|-|TRBJ2-5
TGCGCCAGCAGTGGGACTAGCGGCCTGAGGGAGACCCAGTACTTC
CASSGTSGLRETQYF
>-|TRBV27|few|TRBJ2-7
TGTGCCAGCAGCGGGGGGCCTCACTACGAGCAGTACTTC
CASSGGPHYEQYF
>-|TRBV2|few|TRBJ1-4
TGTGCCAGCAGTGCGGACAGAGGAAATGAAAAACTGTTTTTT
CASSADRGNEKLFF
>-|TRBV19|few|TRBJ1-5
TGTGCCAGTAGTCCCCAAAATCAGCCCCAGCATTTT
CASSPQNQPQHF
>TRBD2|TRBV7-9|few|TRBJ2-1
TGTGCCAGCAGCCGCGGACTAGCGGGCACGGGGGGATCCTACAATGAGCAGTTCTTC
CASSRGLAGTGGSYNEQFF
>-|TRBV30|-|TRBJ2-5
TGTGCCTGGAGTGTACGAGGGGGTGCGGGAGAGACCCAGTACTTC
CAWSVRGGAGETQYF
>-|TRBV28|few|TRBJ1-5
TGTGCCAGCAGTTTGTTAGGGGGTGTGCTCCAGCCCCAGCATTTT
CASSLLGGVLQPQHF
>TRBD1|TRBV27|-|TRBJ2-3
TGTGCCAGCAGTACCCTCGGGACAGGGGGCGAAGATACGCAGTATTTT
CASSTLGTGGEDTQYF
>TRBD1|TRBV30|-|TRBJ2-2
TGTGCCTGGATGACAACAGGGGGCGCCGGGGAGCTGTTTTTT
CAWMTTGGAGELFF
>TRBD2|TRBV5-1|few|TRBJ2-5
TGCGCCAGCAGCTTCGGACTAGCGGGAGAGACCCAGTACTTC
CASSFGLAGETQYF
>-|TRBV7-9|-|TRBJ2-1
TGTGCCAGCAGCTTGAGCGGGAATGAGCAGTTCTTC
CASSLSGNEQFF
>-|TRBV11-2|-|TRBJ1-5
TGTGCCAGCAGCTTAGGGAACACAGGAGGGAGCAATCAGCCCCAGCATTTT
CASSLGNTGGSNQPQHF
>-|TRBV5-4|few|TRBJ2-5
TGTGCCAGCAGCTTGGCGTCCTTTCAAGAGACCCAGTACTTC
CASSLASFQETQYF
>TRBD1|TRBV28|few|TRBJ2-3
TGTGCCAGCAGCAGAACCCGGGACAGGGGAAGCACAGATACGCAGTATTTT
CASSRTRDRGSTDTQYF
>-|TRBV9|-|TRBJ2-2
TGTGCCAGCAGCGTATTAGGAGGGATCCCCGGGGAGCTGTTTTTT
CASSVLGGIPGELFF
>-|TRBV27|-|TRBJ2-6
TGTGCCAGCAGTTTATACACCCCTGGGGCCAACGTCCTGACTTTC
CASSLYTPGANVLTF
>-|TRBV6-5|few|TRBJ2-1
TGTGCCAGCACCTCGGGAGTCCAAGGCTACAATGAGCAGTTCTTC
CASTSGVQGYNEQFF
>-|TRBV5-1|-|TRBJ2-5
TGCGCCAGCAGCTTAGGGAGTCAAGAGACCCAGTACTTC
CASSLGSQETQYF
>TRBD1|TRBV19|-|TRBJ1-1
TGTGCCAGTAGTCAGGACAGGGACACTGAAGCTTTCTTT
CASSQDRDTEAFF
>-|TRBV18|few|TRBJ2-7
TGTGCCAGCTCACCGTCGACCACGACAGCTTCCTACGAGCAGTACTTC
CASSPSTTTASYEQYF